The clone carrying this T cell receptor (beta chain) has a handful of counts. Antigen specificity is unknown. It was RNA transcripts that yielded the amplified TCR beta CDR3 regions. The HTBI primer set served for first-round RT-PCR of the TCR CDR3. TCRdb recomputed calls from the multiplex PCR reads with MiXCR, one row per CDR3 protein. Of 550,000 to 650,000 distinct CDR3 sequences detected, 14% appear once; the ten largest clones hold around 14%. This entry belongs to a study of T cells in Graves' hyperthyroidism and ophthalmopathy. Findings of the study overall: Blood also held most thyroid clonotypes expanded beyond 0.001.

CDR1 LNHDA and CDR2 SQIVND come from the germline V gene (reference sequence). The ends lost 3 bases at V and 2 bases at J; junction bases unmatched: 4. This CDR3 has 16 amino acids. V gene TRBV19 combines with J gene TRBJ1-5; 10 bases map to TRBD1. The sequenced sample consisted of blood. The receptor comes from a middle-aged woman with Graves' hyperthyroidism. CDR3 sequence reads: CASSIRQGAGNQPQHF. CDR3 nucleotide sequence: TGTGCCAGTAGTATCCGACAGGGGGCCGGCAATCAGCCCCAGCATTTT.